This T cell receptor (beta chain) was identified in a study of vaccination effects on CD4 cells after COVID-19. Comment on this clone: Its antigen is unidentified.

Sequenced by immunoSEQ multiplex PCR; TCRdb stores in-frame clones only, minus some. The data show tens of thousands of clones, more than 65% seen once. Prior to sequencing, the ViraFEST assay stimulated PBMC with viral peptide pools, which expanded the antigen-specific CD4+ T cells. Once cultured for more than nine days, the cells underwent separation to obtain CD4+ T cells. SARS-CoV-2 infected the person between March and December 2020, as confirmed by PCR. V was trimmed by 4 bases and J by 1 base, leaving 13 bases between them. Germline V gene data show CDR1 as SNHLY and CDR2 as FYNNEI. The CDR3 has 16 amino acids.

Sample: CD4+ T cells from PBMCs cultured with HIV peptides, taken before COVID-19 vaccination. Subset: HIV-1 Nef peptide pool negative control/reference culture. The chain recombines TRBV2 with TRBJ2-2; D might be TRBD2 (5 bases). The source is a human donor who had a prior SARS-CoV-2 infection. Here the CDR3 DNA reads TGTGCCAGCAGTGCTGAGGGCGGTAGGAACACCGGGGAGCTGTTTTTT. Translation gives CASSAEGGRNTGELFF.